This T cell receptor beta chain was retrieved from a study of blood T cell repertoires in COVID-19. Only in-frame clones appear in the TCRdb table, and some are missing; sequencing was by immunoSEQ multiplex PCR. Of 200,000 to 250,000 clones listed, around 85% are singletons. The CDR3 covers 12 residues. Germline values: CDR1 MNHEY, CDR2 SVGEGT. Trimming cost V 5 bases and J 5 bases, with 7 bases left between them. This chain links TRBV6-2 or TRBV6-3 with TRBJ2-4, with D maybe TRBD1 (5 bases). The sample taken for sequencing was peripheral blood. The clonotype originates from a man in his forties or fifties with COVID-19, enrolled during active disease. Written as DNA, the CDR3 is TGTGCCAGCAGTAAGGGGCAAAACATTCAGTACTTC. It specifies CASSKGQNIQYF.